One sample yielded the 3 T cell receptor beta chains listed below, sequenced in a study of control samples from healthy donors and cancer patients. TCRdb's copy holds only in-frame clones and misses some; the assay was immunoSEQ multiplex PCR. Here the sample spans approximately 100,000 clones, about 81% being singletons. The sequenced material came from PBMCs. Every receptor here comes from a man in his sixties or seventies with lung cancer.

The CDR3, as DNA: TGTGCCAGCTCATCAAACAGGGGTTCCTACAATGAGCAGTTCTTC. Protein: CASSSNRGSYNEQFF. The rearrangement links TRBV18 to TRBJ2-1; 7 nucleotides align to TRBD1. After removal of 5 bases from V and 1 base from J, the junction contained 5 bases not matched to a gene. Per germline, CDR1 KGHSH and CDR2 LQKENI. The CDR3 length is 15 residues.

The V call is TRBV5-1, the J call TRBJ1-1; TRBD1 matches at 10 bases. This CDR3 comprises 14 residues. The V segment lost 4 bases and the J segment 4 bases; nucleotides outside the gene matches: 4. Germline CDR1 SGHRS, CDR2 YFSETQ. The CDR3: CASSLRTGGTEAFF. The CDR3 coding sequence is TGCGCCAGCAGCCTAAGGACAGGGGGCACTGAAGCTTTCTTT.

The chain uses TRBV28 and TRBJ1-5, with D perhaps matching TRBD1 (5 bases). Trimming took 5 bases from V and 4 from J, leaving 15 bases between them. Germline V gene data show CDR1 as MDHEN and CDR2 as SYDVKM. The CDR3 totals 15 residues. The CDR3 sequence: CASSGPGGGNQPQHF. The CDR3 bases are TGTGCCAGCAGTGGACCCGGGGGGGGAAATCAGCCCCAGCATTTT.